Only a few counts were recorded for the clone carrying this T cell receptor beta chain. What it recognizes is unknown. The source of the sample is a study of blood T cells in healthy people across ages. The use of a sample-barcoded 5' primer and a J-beta primer mix characterized a second PCR of roughly 6 to 12 cycles. TCRdb re-called the 5' RACE reads through MiXCR, storing one row per CDR3 protein. The table lists a few hundred thousand distinct CDR3 sequences, roughly a quarter of them singletons. Study-level findings and limits: Naive CD4+ cells and diversity were both higher in long-lived donors than in aged donors.

The V gene end was trimmed by 3 bases and the J gene end by 7 bases; junction bases not matched to a gene: 5. The CDR3 has 13 residues. Germline CDR1 is SGDLS and CDR2 is YYNGEE. The chain links TRBV9 to TRBJ1-2; 8 bases fit TRBD1. The sequenced material came from blood. The clonotype originates from a woman aged 65 to 85 in good health. For the CDR3, the DNA is TGTGCCAGCAGCGGACAGGGGAGATCTGGCTACACCTTC. Its protein is CASSGQGRSGYTF.